The 13 T cell receptor beta chains in this list originate from one sample, sequenced in a study of T cells in Graves' hyperthyroidism and ophthalmopathy. Template material for amplifying TCR beta CDR3 regions consisted of RNA transcripts. HTBI primers were used for first-round RT-PCR of the TCR CDR3. TCRdb redid the calling of the multiplex PCR reads with MiXCR, one entry per CDR3 protein. The table has about 640,000 distinct CDR3 sequences, just under 45% seen once. Sequenced: peripheral blood or thyroid tissue (not recorded which). All receptors come from an adult man with Graves' disease, either hyperthyroidism or ophthalmopathy (not recorded which).

This clonotype was counted a few times. The genes are TRBV11-2 and TRBJ1-2; D uncertain. This CDR3 has 13 residues. Germline V gives CDR1 SGHAT, CDR2 FQNNGV. Trimming took 5 bases from V and 8 from J, leaving 15 bases between them. Here the CDR3 DNA reads TGTGCCAGCAGCCTTCTCCGAGTGGGAGGCTACACCTTC. Protein product: CASSLLRVGGYTF.

The chain couples TRBV29-1 to TRBJ1-4, with 7 nucleotides matching TRBD1. The CDR3 has 13 residues. CDR1 and CDR2 (germline): SQVTM, ANQGSEA. The V segment lost 4 bases and the J segment 6 bases; nucleotides outside the gene matches: 5. This CDR3 reads CSVVRQGYEKLFF. CDR3 nucleotides: TGCAGCGTTGTCCGACAGGGATATGAAAAACTGTTTTTT.

The chain carries TRBV11-2 and TRBJ1-5; D perhaps matches TRBD1 (5 bases). The CDR3 is 12 amino acids. Germline V lookup: CDR1 SGHAT, CDR2 FQNNGV. V was trimmed by 11 bases and J by 0 bases, leaving 8 bases between them. The CDR3 DNA is TGTGCCGACAGCTATAGCAATCAGCCCCAGCATTTT. Translating it yields CADSYSNQPQHF. Full variable domain (rest looked up from reference TRBV11-2 and TRBJ1-5): EAGVAQSPRYKIIEKRQSVAFWCNPISGHATLYWYQQILGQGPKLLIQFQNNGVVDDSQLPKDRFSAERLKGVDSTLKIQPAKLEDSAVYLCADSYSNQPQHFGDGTRLSIL.

This clonotype has ten or more counts. J is TRBJ1-1 and V is TRBV2; D unresolved. Per the germline V gene, CDR1 is SNHLY and CDR2 is FYNNEI. This CDR3 contains 14 residues. Trimming took 6 bases from V and 7 from J, leaving 18 bases between them. Written as DNA, the CDR3 is TGTGCCAGCAGCCAACATCCAGGCGGCGATGAAGCTTTCTTT. Translated: CASSQHPGGDEAFF.

This clonotype was seen ten or more times. The V and J genes are TRBV2 and TRBJ1-2; the match to TRBD1 covers 7 bases. Trimming took 3 bases from V and 4 from J; bases not matched to a gene: 5. CDR1 and CDR2 (germline): SNHLY, FYNNEI. The CDR3 is 14 residues long. DNA for the CDR3: TGTGCCAGCAGTGAGGACAGGCGCCGCTATGGCTACACCTTC. Its translation: CASSEDRRRYGYTF.

The chain combines TRBV12-3 or TRBV12-4 with TRBJ2-7; D may be TRBD2 (6 bases). Trimming took 5 bases from V and 2 from J, leaving 25 bases between them. This CDR3 has 18 residues. CDR3 loop: CASSPTGGGSPIPYEQYF. The CDR3 DNA reads as TGTGCCAGCAGTCCCACCGGGGGTGGCAGCCCGATTCCCTACGAGCAGTACTTC.

Ten or more counts support this clonotype. V and J are TRBV29-1 and TRBJ1-1; a weak D match, TRBD1 (5 bases). The V end lost 7 bases, the J end lost 3 bases, and 15 bases lay between the germline ends. The germline V gene has CDR1 SQVTM and CDR2 ANQGSEA. The CDR3 length is 13 residues. CDR3 sequence reads: CSASTGSYTEAFF. DNA for the CDR3: TGCAGCGCTAGTACAGGTTCTTACACTGAAGCTTTCTTT.

To note about this clonotype: At one end the junction does not follow the germline gene, possibly because of a read error. The genes are TRBV7-8 and TRBJ1-4; D may be TRBD1 (6 bases). From germline, CDR1 is SGHVS and CDR2 FQNEAQ. The CDR3 spans 16 residues. The CDR3 bases are TGTGCCAGCAGATTAGAGGGTGGGGGGCATGGGGAAAAACTGTTTTTT. This gives the protein CASRLEGGGHGEKLFF.

J is TRBJ2-1 and V is TRBV10-3; possibly TRBD1 for D (6 bases). The CDR3 is 10 amino acids. Germline CDR1 is ENHRY and CDR2 is SYGVKD. This CDR3 reads CATGDNEQFF. CDR3 sequence (DNA): TGTGCGACAGGAGACAATGAGCAGTTCTTC.

This chain uses TRBV12-3 or TRBV12-4 with TRBJ1-4, with 8 bases aligning to TRBD1. CDR3 length: 15 amino acids. V shed 6 bases and J 8 bases; nucleotides not matched to a gene: 11. The chain's CDR3 is CASSLDRVWPEKLFF. CDR3 in DNA: TGTGCCAGCAGCCTGGACAGGGTATGGCCGGAAAAACTGTTTTTT.

This clonotype showed up just a few times. The chain has TRBV6-6 and TRBJ2-7; TRBD1 agrees at 7 bases. This CDR3 comprises 15 residues. With V trimmed by 0 bases and J by 2 bases, 4 bases remained unmatched. Looked up from germline, CDR1 is MNHNY and CDR2 is SVGAGI (reference sequence). This chain's CDR3 is CASSYSRRGPYEQYF. In nucleotides, the CDR3 is TGTGCCAGCAGTTACTCGAGAAGGGGGCCCTACGAGCAGTACTTC.

In this sample, this clonotype turned up many times. The chain employs TRBV7-8 and TRBJ1-5; TRBD1 might be the D (5 bases). Germline lookup yields CDR1 SGHVS and CDR2 FQNEAQ. This CDR3 is 14 amino acids long. The V end lost 5 bases, the J end lost 5 bases, and 13 bases lay between the germline ends. In nucleotides, the CDR3 is TGTGCCAGCAGCCAAGGGCCAGGGCATCAGCCCCAGCATTTT. Protein sequence: CASSQGPGHQPQHF.

This clonotype was detected only a few times. This chain uses TRBV20-1 with TRBJ2-7; D tentatively fits TRBD1 or TRBD2 (5 bases each). V lost 4 bases and J lost 5, with 18 bases in between. Germline V gives CDR1 DFQATT, CDR2 SNEGSKA (reference sequence). The CDR3 spans 14 residues. Written as DNA, the CDR3 is TGCAGTGCTACCTTGGTGACGGGACGAGACGAGCAGTACTTC. It specifies CSATLVTGRDEQYF.